The 16 T cell receptor beta chains below were found in one sample sequenced in a study of T-cell reconstitution after alpha-beta-depleted transplantation in children. Library preparation (for TCRbeta) was performed with unique molecular identifiers. MiXCR, applied by TCRdb to the PCR reads, yields one record per CDR3 protein. The repertoire consists of 98,000 or so distinct CDR3 sequences, with approximately 6.6% occurring once and the leading ten covering about 23%. The sequencing used PBMCs, mostly from graft donor cells, collected 360 days after TCRalphabeta/CD19-depleted stem cell transplant. The receptors come from a male patient between 2 and 10 years old who had a stem cell transplant for acute lymphoblastic leukemia, so the T cells may come from the graft donor.

This clonotype was seen only a few times. This sequence joins TRBV27 and TRBJ2-1; D possibly uses TRBD1 or TRBD2 (5 bases each). Germline CDR1 and CDR2: MNHEY and SMNVEV (reference sequence). This CDR3 is built from 15 residues. The V and J ends lost 3 bases and 0 bases respectively, with 9 bases between them. The CDR3: CASSFRDGSYNEQFF. CDR3 sequence (DNA): TGTGCCAGCAGTTTCCGGGACGGCTCCTACAATGAGCAGTTCTTC.

This clonotype was observed many times. This chain joins TRBV28 and TRBJ2-2; TRBD1 agrees at 7 bases. Per the germline V gene, CDR1 is MDHEN and CDR2 is SYDVKM. Unmatched junction bases numbered 6, after V lost 6 bases and J lost 2 bases. CDR3 length: 15 amino acids. The CDR3 reads CASSPRDSNTGELFF. CDR3 in DNA: TGTGCCAGCAGCCCCCGGGACAGCAACACCGGGGAGCTGTTTTTT. Using reference TRBV28 and TRBJ2-2 for the parts outside the CDR3, the full variable domain is DVKVTQSSRYLVKRTGEKVFLECVQDMDHENMFWYRQDPGLGLRLIYFSYDVKMKEKGDIPEGYSVSREKKERFSLILESASTNQTSMYLCASSPRDSNTGELFFGEGSRLTVL.

This clonotype was found many times. This chain links TRBV7-9 with TRBJ1-1; D gene uncertain. Trimming cost V 10 bases and J 0 bases, with 9 bases left between them. In germline, CDR1 is SEHNR, CDR2 FQNEAQ (reference sequence). This CDR3 has 12 amino acids. CDR3 sequence reads: CATSLMNTEAFF. CDR3 nucleotide sequence: TGTGCCACCTCGCTCATGAACACTGAAGCTTTCTTT.

This clonotype was seen a handful of times. The CDR3 nucleotides are TGTGCCAGCAGTTGGCAGGGAGGTCGGGCCTACGAGCAGTACTTC. It specifies CASSWQGGRAYEQYF. This rearrangement joins TRBV27 to TRBJ2-7, with D perhaps matching TRBD2 (6 bases). The V end was cut by 4 bases, the J end by 2 bases, with 15 bases between. Germline V gene lookup returns CDR1 MNHEY and CDR2 SMNVEV (reference sequence). This CDR3 spans 15 amino acids.

At least ten counts were recorded for this clonotype. V and J are TRBV5-6 and TRBJ1-2; no definite D call. V lost 1 base and J lost 5, with 9 bases in between. This CDR3 is 13 amino acids long. CDR1 is SGHDT, CDR2 YYEEEE, per germline. CDR3 protein: CASSLLRGYGYTF. CDR3 DNA: TGTGCCAGCAGCTTGTTAAGAGGGTATGGCTACACCTTC. Using reference TRBV5-6 and TRBJ1-2 for the parts outside the CDR3, the full variable domain is DAGVTQSPTHLIKTRGQQVTLRCSPKSGHDTVSWYQQALGQGPQFIFQYYEEEERQRGNFPDRFSGHQFPNYSSELNVNALLLGDSALYLCASSLLRGYGYTFGSGTRLTVV.

This clonotype was seen ten or more times. V is TRBV7-2 and J is TRBJ2-1, with 8 positions matching TRBD2. Unmatched junction bases numbered 10, after V lost 3 bases and J lost 0 bases. The CDR3 has 18 residues. From germline, CDR1 is SGHTA and CDR2 FQGNSA. The CDR3 region is CASSLRLAGASSYNEQFF. CDR3 DNA: TGTGCCAGCAGCTTGAGGCTAGCGGGTGCTAGCTCCTACAATGAGCAGTTCTTC.

CDR3 protein: CASSYSTGNTGELFF. CDR3 bases: TGTGCCAGCAGTTACAGCACAGGGAACACCGGGGAGCTGTTTTTT. This chain joins TRBV6-2 or TRBV6-3 and TRBJ2-2, with a possible D match to TRBD1 (5 bases). V lost 2 bases and J 1 base, leaving 8 bases between the germline ends. CDR1 is MNHEY and CDR2 is SVGEGT in the germline V gene. The CDR3 spans 15 residues.

A few counts support this clonotype. The chain joins TRBV15 to TRBJ1-2, with a weak D call TRBD1 (5 bases). The V and J ends lost 2 bases and 7 bases respectively, with 14 bases between them. The CDR3 loop spans 14 amino acids. Germline V gene data show CDR1 as LNHNV and CDR2 as YYDKDF (reference sequence). CDR3 sequence (DNA): TGTGCCACCAGCAGACCGCTGGTGCAGGGTGGCTACACCTTC. It translates to CATSRPLVQGGYTF.

This clonotype was seen ten or more times. The rearrangement links TRBV4-3 to TRBJ2-1, with D perhaps TRBD1 (6 bases). CDR1 is LGHNA, CDR2 YSLEER, per germline. Trimming took off 3 bases at V and 6 bases at J, with 9 bases between the two ends. The CDR3 runs to 13 residues. CDR3 loop: CASSHRTANEQFF. For the CDR3, the DNA is TGCGCCAGCAGCCACCGGACAGCCAATGAGCAGTTCTTC.

The rearrangement joins TRBV6-2 or TRBV6-3 to TRBJ2-5, with a tentative D call TRBD1 (6 bases). The germline CDR1 and CDR2 sequences are MNHEY and SVGEGT. The CDR3 runs to 13 residues. V lost 5 bases to trimming and J lost 3 bases, with 10 bases between them. The CDR3 loop is CASSPDSEETQYF. The CDR3 nucleotides read TGTGCCAGCAGTCCGGACAGCGAAGAGACCCAGTACTTC.

This clonotype was seen many times. V is TRBV25-1 and J is TRBJ2-7; D not resolved. Per germline, CDR1 MGHDK and CDR2 SYGVNS. The CDR3 totals 13 residues. The V gene lost 6 bases and the J gene lost 0 bases, with 9 bases spanning the gap. The CDR3 reads CASRGGSSYEQYF. In nucleotides, the CDR3 is TGTGCCAGCAGAGGTGGCAGCTCCTACGAGCAGTACTTC.

This clonotype was picked up a small number of times. The V gene is TRBV28, the J gene TRBJ1-4, with D hard to call. The length of the CDR3 is 18 residues. Per the germline V gene, CDR1 is MDHEN and CDR2 is SYDVKM. V lost 3 bases, J lost 5 bases, and 22 bases lay in between. The CDR3: CASSFWASDRFLNEKLFF. In DNA, the CDR3 is TGTGCCAGCAGTTTTTGGGCGAGCGACCGGTTCCTAAATGAAAAACTGTTTTTT.

This clonotype was observed at least ten times. V usage is TRBV6-2 or TRBV6-3 and J usage is TRBJ2-1; TRBD2 aligns across 10 bases. This CDR3 comprises 15 residues. CDR1 is MNHEY, CDR2 SVGEGT, per germline. The V gene end was trimmed by 2 bases and the J gene end by 8 bases; junction bases not matched to a gene: 6. The CDR3 spells CASSYPAGGLHEQFF. The CDR3 bases are TGTGCCAGCAGTTACCCAGCGGGAGGGTTGCATGAGCAGTTCTTC.

About this clonotype itself: A much more abundant neighbour one base away suggests this may be a read error. This chain links TRBV28 with TRBJ1-2; D is unresolved. With 4 bases removed from V and 2 bases from J, the gap between germline ends came to 8 bases. This CDR3 spans 13 amino acids. Germline-derived CDR1 and CDR2 are MDHEN and SYDVKM. CDR3 in amino acids: CASSSESNYGYTF. The CDR3 nucleotides are TGTGCCAGCAGTTCCGAAAGCAACTATGGCTACACCTTC.

There are many counts of this clonotype. The chain employs TRBV4-2 and TRBJ2-5; D could derive from TRBD1 or TRBD2 (5 bases each). Looked up from germline, CDR1 is LGHNA and CDR2 is YNFKEQ. V gave up 0 bases and J gave up 5 bases, with 16 bases separating them. The CDR3 is 16 residues long. CDR3 region: CASSQDPEGLRETQYF. CDR3 bases: TGTGCCAGCAGCCAAGACCCTGAGGGGCTAAGGGAGACCCAGTACTTC.

In its sample, this clonotype was seen many times. V gene TRBV9 combines with J gene TRBJ1-5, with a tentative D call TRBD1 (5 bases). The CDR3 extends over 15 amino acids. The V gene lost 0 bases and the J gene lost 3 bases, with 10 bases spanning the gap. Germline V CDR1 and CDR2: SGDLS, YYNGEE. The CDR3 sequence: CASSVGGAVNQPQHF. In DNA, the CDR3 is TGTGCCAGCAGCGTAGGAGGGGCCGTCAATCAGCCCCAGCATTTT. The full variable domain, its missing parts supplied by reference TRBV9 and TRBJ1-5, is DSGVTQTPKHLITATGQRVTLRCSPRSGDLSVYWYQQSLDQGLQFLIQYYNGEERAKGNILERFSAQQFPDLHSELNLSSLELGDSALYFCASSVGGAVNQPQHFGDGTRLSIL.